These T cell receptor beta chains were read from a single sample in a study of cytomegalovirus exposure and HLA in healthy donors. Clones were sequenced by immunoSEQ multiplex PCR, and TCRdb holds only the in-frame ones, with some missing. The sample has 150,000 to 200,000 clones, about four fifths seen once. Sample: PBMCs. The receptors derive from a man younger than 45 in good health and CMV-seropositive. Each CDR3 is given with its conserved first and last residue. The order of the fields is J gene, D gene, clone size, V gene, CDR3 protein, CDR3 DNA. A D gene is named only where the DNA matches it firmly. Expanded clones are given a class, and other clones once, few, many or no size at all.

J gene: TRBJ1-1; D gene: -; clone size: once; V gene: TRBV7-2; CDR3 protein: CASSRGYTEAFF; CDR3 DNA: TGTGCCAGCAGCCGCGGTTACACTGAAGCTTTCTTT
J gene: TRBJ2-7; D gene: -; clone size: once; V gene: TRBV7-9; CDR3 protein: CSSSPREHSYEQYF; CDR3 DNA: TGTTCCAGCAGCCCCCGCGAGCACTCCTACGAGCAGTACTTC
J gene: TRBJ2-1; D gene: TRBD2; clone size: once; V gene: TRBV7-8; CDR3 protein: CASSYPGTSGPYNEQFF; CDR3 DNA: TGTGCCAGCAGCTACCCCGGGACTAGCGGGCCCTACAATGAGCAGTTCTTC
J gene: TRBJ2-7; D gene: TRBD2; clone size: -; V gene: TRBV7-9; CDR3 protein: CATQGAGETYEQYF; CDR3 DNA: TGTGCCACTCAAGGGGCGGGGGAGACTTACGAGCAGTACTTC
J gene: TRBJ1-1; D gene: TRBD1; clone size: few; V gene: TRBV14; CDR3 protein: CASSQRTGWNTEAFF; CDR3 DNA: TGTGCCAGCAGCCAAAGGACAGGGTGGAACACTGAAGCTTTCTTT
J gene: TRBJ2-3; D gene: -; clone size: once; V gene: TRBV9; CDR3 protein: CASSVGVDTQYF; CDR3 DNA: TGTGCCAGCAGCGTAGGCGTGGATACGCAGTATTTT
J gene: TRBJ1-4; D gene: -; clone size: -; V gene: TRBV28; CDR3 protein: CASSSSTGGHEKLFF; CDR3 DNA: -
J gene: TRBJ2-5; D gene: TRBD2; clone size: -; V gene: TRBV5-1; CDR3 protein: CASSWGTSGTQETQYF; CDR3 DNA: TGCGCCAGCAGCTGGGGGACTAGCGGGACCCAAGAGACCCAGTACTTC
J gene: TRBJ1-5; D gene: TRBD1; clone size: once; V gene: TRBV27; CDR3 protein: CASGSTGGRYQPQHF; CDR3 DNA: TGTGCCAGCGGATCTACAGGGGGTCGGTATCAGCCCCAGCATTTT
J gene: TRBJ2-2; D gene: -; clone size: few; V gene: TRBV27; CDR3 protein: CASSSSERMSTGELFF; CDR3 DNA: TGTGCCAGCAGTTCGTCTGAGAGGATGAGCACCGGGGAGCTGTTTTTT
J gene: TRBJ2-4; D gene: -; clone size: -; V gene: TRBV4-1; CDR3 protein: CASSLEIRGIRNIQYF; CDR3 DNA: TGCGCCAGCAGCCTTGAAATCAGGGGTATTAGAAACATTCAGTACTTC
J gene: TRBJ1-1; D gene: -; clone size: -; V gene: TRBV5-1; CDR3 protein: CASSPGPGRVGTEAFF; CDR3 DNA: TGCGCCAGCAGCCCCGGTCCTGGCAGGGTGGGGACTGAAGCTTTCTTT
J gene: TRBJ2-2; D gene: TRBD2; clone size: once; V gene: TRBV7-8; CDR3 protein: CASSLVSGSNTGELFF; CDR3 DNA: TGTGCCAGCAGCTTAGTTAGCGGGTCGAACACCGGGGAGCTGTTTTTT
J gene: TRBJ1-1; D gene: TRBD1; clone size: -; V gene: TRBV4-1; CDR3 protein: CASSQGQGANTEAFF; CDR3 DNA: TGCGCCAGCAGCCAGGGGCAGGGGGCGAACACTGAAGCTTTCTTT
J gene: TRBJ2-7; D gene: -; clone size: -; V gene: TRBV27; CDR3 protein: CASKSRGSYEQYF; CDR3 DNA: TGTGCCAGCAAATCCCGGGGGTCCTACGAGCAGTACTTC
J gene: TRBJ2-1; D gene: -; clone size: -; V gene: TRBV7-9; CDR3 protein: CASSNRRESSYNEQFF; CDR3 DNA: TGTGCCAGCAGCAATAGAAGGGAGAGCTCCTACAATGAGCAGTTCTTC
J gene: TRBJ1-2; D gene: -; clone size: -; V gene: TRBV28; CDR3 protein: CASSPLWGLTSW; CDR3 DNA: TGTGCCAGCAGTCCGCTGTGGGGACTAACTTCATGG
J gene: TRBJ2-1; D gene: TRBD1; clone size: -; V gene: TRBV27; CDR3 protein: CASNPGRSGTGFYNEQFF; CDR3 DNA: TGTGCCAGCAACCCCGGGCGTTCCGGGACAGGGTTCTACAATGAGCAGTTCTTC
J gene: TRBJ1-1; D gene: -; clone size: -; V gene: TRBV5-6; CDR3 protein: CASSFEGWDTEAFF; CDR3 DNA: TGTGCCAGCAGCTTTGAGGGTTGGGACACTGAAGCTTTCTTT
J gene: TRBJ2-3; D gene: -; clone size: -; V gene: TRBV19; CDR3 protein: CASSITGTDTQYF; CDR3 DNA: TGTGCCAGTAGTATTACGGGCACAGATACGCAGTATTTT
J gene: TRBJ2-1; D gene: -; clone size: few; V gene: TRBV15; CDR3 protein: CATSSPELSSYNEQFF; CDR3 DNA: TGTGCCACCAGCAGCCCCGAACTGAGCTCCTACAATGAGCAGTTCTTC
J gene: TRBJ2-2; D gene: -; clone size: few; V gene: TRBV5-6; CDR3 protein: CASSLFDRDTGELFF; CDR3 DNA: TGTGCCAGCAGCTTGTTCGACAGAGACACCGGGGAGCTGTTTTTT
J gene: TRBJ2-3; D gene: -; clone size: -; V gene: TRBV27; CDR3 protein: CASSLSGGLSTDTQYF; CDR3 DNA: TGTGCCAGCAGTTTAAGTGGCGGCCTTAGCACAGATACGCAGTATTTT
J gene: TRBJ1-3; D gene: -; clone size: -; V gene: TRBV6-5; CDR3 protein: CASSYGQGTGNTIYF; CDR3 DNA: TGTGCCAGCAGTTACGGACAAGGGACTGGAAACACCATATATTTT
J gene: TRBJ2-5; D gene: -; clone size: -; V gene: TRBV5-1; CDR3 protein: CASSQWTPETQYF; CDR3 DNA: TGCGCCAGCAGCCAATGGACTCCAGAGACCCAGTACTTC
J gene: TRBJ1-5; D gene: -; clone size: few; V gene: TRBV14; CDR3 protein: CASSQDGNQPQHF; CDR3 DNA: TGTGCCAGCAGCCAAGACGGGAACCAGCCCCAGCATTTT
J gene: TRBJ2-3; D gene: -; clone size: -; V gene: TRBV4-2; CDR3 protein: CASSQDELYSSTDTQYF; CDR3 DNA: TGTGCCAGCAGCCAAGATGAACTGTACTCTAGCACAGATACGCAGTATTTT
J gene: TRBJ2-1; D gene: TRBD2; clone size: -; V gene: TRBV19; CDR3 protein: CASSILLAGREQFF; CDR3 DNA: TGTGCCAGTAGTATATTATTAGCGGGAAGGGAGCAGTTCTTC
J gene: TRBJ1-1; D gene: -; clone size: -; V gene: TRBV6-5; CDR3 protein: CASSYGFQQMNTEAFF; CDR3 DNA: TGTGCCAGCAGTTACGGTTTCCAACAGATGAACACTGAAGCTTTCTTT
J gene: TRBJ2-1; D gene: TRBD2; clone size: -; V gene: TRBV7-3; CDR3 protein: CASSPTGLAGTDPYNEQFF; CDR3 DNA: TGTGCCAGCAGTCCAACCGGACTAGCGGGAACAGACCCCTACAATGAGCAGTTCTTC
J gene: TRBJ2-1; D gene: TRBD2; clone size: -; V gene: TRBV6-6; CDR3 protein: CASSSGGFNEQFF; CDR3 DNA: TGTGCCAGCAGTTCCGGGGGGTTCAATGAGCAGTTCTTC
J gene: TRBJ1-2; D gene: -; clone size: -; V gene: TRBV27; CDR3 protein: CASREGNYGYTF; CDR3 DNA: TGTGCCAGCCGGGAGGGTAACTATGGCTACACCTTC
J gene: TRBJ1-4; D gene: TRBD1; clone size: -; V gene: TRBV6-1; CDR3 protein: CASSEGRGVEKLFF; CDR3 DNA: TGTGCCAGCAGTGAAGGCAGGGGGGTTGAAAAACTGTTTTTT
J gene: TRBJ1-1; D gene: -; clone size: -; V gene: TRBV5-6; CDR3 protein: CASSSHTEAFF; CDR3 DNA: TGTGCCAGCAGCAGCCACACTGAAGCTTTCTTT
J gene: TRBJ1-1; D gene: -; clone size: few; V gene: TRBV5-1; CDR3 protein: CASSPVTDTEAFF; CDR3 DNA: TGCGCCAGCAGCCCCGTTACAGACACTGAAGCTTTCTTT
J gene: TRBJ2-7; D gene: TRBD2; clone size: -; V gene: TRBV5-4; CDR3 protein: CASSLAAGGSHEQYF; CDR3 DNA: TGTGCCAGCAGCTTGGCAGCGGGAGGTTCCCACGAGCAGTACTTC
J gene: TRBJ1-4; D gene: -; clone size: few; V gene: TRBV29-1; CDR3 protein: CSVRFGTEKLFF; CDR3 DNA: TGCAGCGTTAGGTTCGGGACAGAAAAACTGTTTTTT
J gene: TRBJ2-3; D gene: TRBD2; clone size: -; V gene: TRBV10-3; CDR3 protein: CATQVGLAVTDTQYF; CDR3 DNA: TGTGCCACCCAGGTTGGGCTAGCGGTCACAGATACGCAGTATTTT
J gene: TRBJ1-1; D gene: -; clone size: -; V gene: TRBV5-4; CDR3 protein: CASNPAGGMNTEAFF; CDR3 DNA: TGTGCCAGCAACCCCGCGGGGGGGATGAACACTGAAGCTTTCTTT
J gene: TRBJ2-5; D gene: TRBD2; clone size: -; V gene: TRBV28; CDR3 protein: CASSPLAGDEETQYF; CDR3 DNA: TGTGCCAGCAGCCCCTTGGCGGGAGATGAAGAGACCCAGTACTTC
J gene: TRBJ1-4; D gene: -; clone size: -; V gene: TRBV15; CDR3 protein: CATSSYVGGRGYEKLFF; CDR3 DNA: TGTGCCACCAGCAGCTACGTGGGGGGACGTGGGTATGAAAAACTGTTTTTT
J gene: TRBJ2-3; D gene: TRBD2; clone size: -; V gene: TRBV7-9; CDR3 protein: CASSLVVAGLDTQYF; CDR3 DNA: TGTGCCAGCAGCTTAGTGGTAGCGGGGCTGGATACGCAGTATTTT
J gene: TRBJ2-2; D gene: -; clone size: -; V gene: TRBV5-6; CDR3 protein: CASSQVFTGRGGELFF; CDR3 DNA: TGTGCCAGCAGCCAGGTATTCACAGGGCGAGGCGGGGAGCTGTTTTTT
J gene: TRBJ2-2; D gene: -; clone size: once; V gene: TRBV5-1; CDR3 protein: CASSLGSRELFF; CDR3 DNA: TGCGCCAGCAGCTTGGGTAGCCGGGAGCTGTTTTTT
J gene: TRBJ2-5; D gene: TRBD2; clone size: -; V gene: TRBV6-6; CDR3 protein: CASSLTSGGAETQYF; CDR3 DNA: TGTGCCAGCAGTTTGACTAGCGGGGGGGCAGAGACCCAGTACTTC
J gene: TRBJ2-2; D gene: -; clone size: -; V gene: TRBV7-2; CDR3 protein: CASRPQANTGELFF; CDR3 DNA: TGTGCCAGCAGACCTCAGGCGAACACCGGGGAGCTGTTTTTT
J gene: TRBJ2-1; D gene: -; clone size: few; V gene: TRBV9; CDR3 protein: CASSGIRGDEQFF; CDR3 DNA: TGTGCCAGCAGCGGGATCAGGGGCGATGAGCAGTTCTTC
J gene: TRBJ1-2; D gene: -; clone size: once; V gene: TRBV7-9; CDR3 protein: CASSLTQAGFYGYTF; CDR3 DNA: TGTGCCAGCAGCTTAACCCAGGCAGGTTTCTATGGCTACACCTTC
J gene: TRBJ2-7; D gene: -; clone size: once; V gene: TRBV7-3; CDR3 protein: CASSLRAGSSYEQYF; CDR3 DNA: TGTGCCAGCAGCTTAAGGGCGGGGAGCTCCTACGAGCAGTACTTC
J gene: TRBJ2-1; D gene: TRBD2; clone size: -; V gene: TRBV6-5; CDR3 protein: CASSSLGGFLRNEQFF; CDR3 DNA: TGTGCCAGCAGTTCATTGGGAGGGTTTTTACGGAATGAGCAGTTCTTC
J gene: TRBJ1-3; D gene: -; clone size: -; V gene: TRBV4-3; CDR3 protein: CASSQDSRAQRNTIYF; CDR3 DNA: TGCGCCAGCAGCCAAGATAGCAGGGCCCAGAGAAACACCATATATTTT
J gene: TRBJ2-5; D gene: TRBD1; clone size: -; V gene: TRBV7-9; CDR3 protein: CSSSLGGQGRQETQYF; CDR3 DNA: TGTTCCAGCAGCTTAGGGGGCCAAGGAAGGCAAGAGACCCAGTACTTC
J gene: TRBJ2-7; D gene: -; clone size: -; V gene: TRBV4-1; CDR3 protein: CASSQTGSYEQYF; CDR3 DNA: TGCGCCAGCAGCCAAACAGGATCCTACGAGCAGTACTTC
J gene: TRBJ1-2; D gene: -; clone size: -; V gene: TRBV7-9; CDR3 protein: CASSPGLFGYTF; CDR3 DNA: TGTGCCAGCAGCCCAGGACTGTTTGGCTACACCTTC
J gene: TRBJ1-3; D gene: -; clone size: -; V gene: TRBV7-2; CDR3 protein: CASSRNTGLKSGNTIYF; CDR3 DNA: TGTGCCAGCAGCCGAAACACGGGTCTCAAGTCTGGAAACACCATATATTTT
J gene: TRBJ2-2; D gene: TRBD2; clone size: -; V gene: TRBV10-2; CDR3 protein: CASSRGLAGVGGELFF; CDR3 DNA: TGCGCCAGCAGCCGGGGACTAGCGGGAGTAGGCGGGGAGCTGTTTTTT
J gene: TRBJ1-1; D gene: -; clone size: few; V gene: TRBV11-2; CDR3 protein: CASSLAPGDTEAFF; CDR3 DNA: TGTGCCAGCAGCTTAGCTCCAGGGGACACTGAAGCTTTCTTT
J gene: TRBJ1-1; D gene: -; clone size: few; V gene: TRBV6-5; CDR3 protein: CASSRLLQTRSEAFF; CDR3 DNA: TGTGCCAGCAGCCGCTTGCTACAGACCCGCTCTGAAGCTTTCTTT
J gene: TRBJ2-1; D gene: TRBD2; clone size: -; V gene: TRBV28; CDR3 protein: CASSNSSGRNNEQFF; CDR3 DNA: TGTGCCAGCAGTAACTCTAGCGGGAGGAACAATGAGCAGTTCTTC
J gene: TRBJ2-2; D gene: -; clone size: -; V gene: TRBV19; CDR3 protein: CASSNQQNTGELFF; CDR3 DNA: TGTGCCAGTAGTAACCAACAGAACACCGGGGAGCTGTTTTTT